The TCR beta chain described here comes from a study of post-analysis software for immune sequencing data. Study at large: Some patients lacked subtype; others had relapsing-remitting, secondary progressive or progressive-relapsing disease. Study findings and constraints: Controls had lower frequencies than patients of five TRBV segments, which included TRBV5-6, TRBV5-1 and TRBV20-1. Same-batch samples co-clustered strongly by F measure.

The authors incorporated unique molecular identifiers into the TCR beta cDNA libraries. Each batch of about 0.85 to 10 million T cells produced hundreds of thousands of cDNA molecules. Each CDR3 protein is one row after TCRdb ran MiXCR on the PCR reads. There are roughly 580,000 distinct CDR3 sequences in the sample; about 40% occur only once, and 1.5% to 2% lies in the top ten. In its sample, this clonotype was seen a few times. What it recognizes is unknown. The CDR3 has 15 amino acids. Germline V gene sequence: CDR1 SGHRS, CDR2 YFSETQ. J gave up 3 bases and V 4 bases, and 8 bases lay outside the gene matches.

The clonotype originates from a girl aged 5 to 17 with multiple sclerosis. Sequencing was performed on blood. The rearrangement uses TRBV5-1 and TRBJ1-2; 8 bases are a match to TRBD1. CDR3 in DNA: TGCGCCAGCAGCCACGGGGCAGGGGGCGACTATGGCTACACCTTC. Translated, it gives CASSHGAGGDYGYTF.